Listed below are T cell receptor beta chains from one sample, sequenced in a study of graft-versus-host responses after intestinal transplantation. These receptors are not linked to any known antigen. Sequenced by immunoSEQ multiplex PCR; TCRdb stores in-frame clones only, minus some. The sample holds about 88,000 clones, 85% to 95% seen once. The specimen was unstimulated CD4+ T cells sorted from spleen or lymph node cells, collected before transplant. These receptors were obtained from a human donor who was the organ donor for an intestinal transplant. Both conserved end residues are part of each CDR3. A D gene is named only where the DNA matches it firmly. A clone size is listed for some rows: how often the clone was seen (once, few, many), or a class if it is expanded.

D gene | J gene | V gene | clone size | CDR3 protein | CDR3 DNA
NA | TRBJ2-2 | TRBV23-1 | NA | CASSQSRRPQTNTGELFF | TGCGCCAGCAGTCAATCTCGACGGCCACAGACGAACACCGGGGAGCTGTTTTTT
NA | TRBJ2-5 | TRBV25-1 | few | CASSETDWQETQYF | TGTGCCAGCAGTGAAACCGACTGGCAAGAGACCCAGTACTTC
NA | TRBJ1-2 | TRBV9 | once | CASSLTGLNYGYTF | TGTGCCAGCAGCTTAACAGGGTTAAACTATGGCTACACCTTC
NA | TRBJ1-5 | TRBV4-2 | NA | CASSQAGNQPQHF | TGTGCCAGCAGCCAAGCAGGGAATCAGCCCCAGCATTTT
TRBD1 | TRBJ1-1 | TRBV4-1 | NA | CASSQGDRVNTEAFF | TGCGCCAGCAGCCAAGGGGACAGGGTGAACACTGAAGCTTTCTTT
TRBD1 | TRBJ1-1 | TRBV4-1 | once | CASSQDSRDRGRSLVAFF | TGCGCCAGCAGCCAAGACTCCCGGGACAGGGGGCGCAGTCTGGTTGCTTTCTTT
TRBD2 | TRBJ2-1 | TRBV18 | NA | CASSRDRLAGGNEQFF | TGTGCCAGCTCACGGGATCGTTTAGCGGGAGGCAATGAGCAGTTCTTC
NA | TRBJ1-3 | TRBV7-8 | NA | CASSPRGSGNTIYF | TGTGCCAGCAGCCCCCGGGGCTCTGGAAACACCATATATTTT
NA | TRBJ2-2 | TRBV11-3 | NA | CASSSPAGSTGELFF | TGTGCCAGCAGCTCGCCGGCGGGAAGCACCGGGGAGCTGTTTTTT
NA | TRBJ1-2 | TRBV30 | NA | CAWSARLGTLYGYTF | TGTGCCTGGAGTGCCCGGCTCGGGACACTCTATGGCTACACCTTC
TRBD1 | TRBJ2-3 | TRBV5-6 | NA | CASSLGTGFTDTQYF | TGTGCCAGCAGCTTAGGGACAGGCTTCACAGATACGCAGTATTTT
NA | TRBJ1-2 | TRBV5-4 | few | CASSLGQGYTF | TGTGCCAGCAGCTTAGGACAGGGCTACACCTTC
TRBD1 | TRBJ1-1 | TRBV28 | NA | CASSPSRRGLVTEAFF | TGTGCCAGCAGTCCCTCTCGGAGGGGGCTCGTAACTGAAGCTTTCTTT
NA | TRBJ2-7 | TRBV6-5 | NA | CALSGGPTLLYEQYF | TGTGCCCTTTCGGGCGGGCCGACCCTTCTCTACGAGCAGTACTTC
NA | TRBJ2-3 | TRBV4-1 | NA | CASSQVLGSGPDTQYF | TGCGCCAGCAGCCAAGTACTTGGCAGCGGGCCAGATACGCAGTATTTT
NA | TRBJ1-2 | TRBV7-3 | once | CASSLLTGTFFTDGYTF | TGTGCCAGCAGCTTACTTACCGGGACATTCTTTACCGATGGCTACACCTTC
NA | TRBJ1-1 | TRBV7-3 | NA | CASSFTGNTEAFF | TGTGCCAGCAGCTTTACAGGGAACACTGAAGCTTTCTTT
NA | TRBJ1-3 | TRBV30 | NA | CAWSFGGRIVLYLDSGNTIYF | TGTGCCTGGAGTTTCGGGGGGCGAATCGTATTATACCTCGACTCTGGAAACACCATATATTTT
NA | TRBJ1-5 | TRBV27 | NA | CATPMAESNQPQHF | TGTGCCACCCCAATGGCGGAAAGCAATCAGCCCCAGCATTTT
NA | TRBJ2-3 | TRBV11-1 | NA | CASSLAPTGTDTQYF | TGTGCCAGCAGCTTAGCTCCCACCGGGACAGATACGCAGTATTTT
NA | TRBJ2-1 | TRBV9 | NA | CASSVDIAPYNEQFF | TGTGCCAGCAGCGTAGATATAGCGCCCTACAATGAGCAGTTCTTC
TRBD2 | TRBJ2-1 | TRBV9 | once | CASSHSGSYNEQFF | TGTGCCAGCAGTCATAGCGGGTCCTACAATGAGCAGTTCTTC
NA | TRBJ2-3 | TRBV10-3 | NA | CAITPGFTDTQYF | TGTGCCATCACCCCAGGGTTCACAGATACGCAGTATTTT